This TCR beta chain was identified in a study of T cells after yellow fever vaccination. General study points: Among primary-vaccination clones, most reappeared after the booster, at about 95% for CD4 and more than 85% for CD8. Repertoires sorted by FACS could include abundant clonotypes that are contaminants from the bulk population.

Trimming pared 2 bases from V and 4 bases from J, leaving 9 bases between. CDR3 length: 13 residues. Germline CDR1 and CDR2: KGHSH and LQKENI. Each CDR3 protein gets one entry after TCRdb re-called the 5' RACE reads with MiXCR. The table has nearly 300,000 distinct CDR3 sequences, 7.5% to 9.5% seen once. This clonotype was seen a few times. Its specificity is not known. This clonotype was obtained from a man younger than 30 who received the YFV17D yellow fever vaccine. The chain has TRBV18 and TRBJ2-7; no definite D call. The sequencing used CD4+ T cells sorted from PBMCs, collected 5 days after the yellow fever booster vaccination. The CDR3 nucleotides are TGTGCCAGCTCACCAGGGCACGTATACGAGCAGTACGTC. Amino acids: CASSPGHVYEQYV.